These 21 T cell receptor beta chains came from one sample sequenced in a study of cytomegalovirus exposure and HLA in healthy donors. PCR was performed using 60 Vbeta and 13 Jbeta primers. Assay used: immunoSEQ multiplex PCR; TCRdb lists only in-frame clones, some missing. The sample records under 250,000 clones, under 85% being singletons. Source material: PBMCs. These receptors all come from a woman between 45 and 65 years old in good health and CMV-seropositive.

The chain is built from TRBV28 and TRBJ2-1; a possible D gene is TRBD2 (6 bases). V lost 4 bases, J lost 0 bases, and 13 bases lay in between. Per germline, CDR1 MDHEN and CDR2 SYDVKM. This CDR3 region has 16 residues. DNA for the CDR3: TGTGCCAGCAGTTCCGGGACTCCGAGCTCCTACAATGAGCAGTTCTTC. Translation gives CASSSGTPSSYNEQFF.

As regards this clone: Other DNA variants within this sample encode the same CDR3. V is TRBV29-1 and J is TRBJ1-5; 9 bases align to TRBD1. Germline V lookup: CDR1 SQVTM, CDR2 ANQGSEA. V lost 6 bases to trimming and J lost 4 bases; unmatched junction nucleotides: 1. The CDR3 extends over 12 amino acids. CDR3 nucleotides: TGCAGCGTAGGGACAGGGAATCAGCCCCAGCATTTT. It encodes CSVGTGNQPQHF.

The V call is TRBV6-5, the J call TRBJ1-2; TRBD1 matches 7 bases. From germline, CDR1 is MNHEY and CDR2 SVGAGI. This CDR3 comprises 14 residues. The junction had 5 bases not matched to a gene; V was cut back by 7 bases and J by 0 bases. The CDR3 loop reads CASTLDRANYGYTF. For the CDR3, the DNA is TGTGCCAGCACTCTAGACAGGGCTAACTATGGCTACACCTTC.

The CDR3 spells CASSLGTLAGGRSYEQYF. The CDR3, as DNA: TGTGCCAGCAGCTTAGGAACTTTAGCGGGGGGCCGATCCTACGAGCAGTACTTC. The gene calls are TRBV11-2 and TRBJ2-7; 10 nucleotides line up with TRBD2. Germline V gives CDR1 SGHAT, CDR2 FQNNGV. This CDR3 has 18 amino acids. V dropped 1 base and J dropped 1; count of bases not matched to a gene: 10.

This chain joins TRBV11-2 and TRBJ2-1, with TRBD1 matching over 9 bases. The CDR3 contains 17 residues. Germline V lookup: CDR1 SGHAT, CDR2 FQNNGV. The V gene end was trimmed by 10 bases and the J gene end by 2 bases; junction bases not matched to a gene: 15. The chain's CDR3 is CATGSRTGTGPYNEQFF. The CDR3 bases are TGTGCCACCGGATCTCGTACCGGGACAGGGCCCTACAATGAGCAGTTCTTC.

This chain joins TRBV7-2 and TRBJ1-1; tentative D call: TRBD1 (5 bases). Germline lookup yields CDR1 SGHTA and CDR2 FQGNSA. V gave up 2 bases and J gave up 11 bases, with 15 bases separating them. The CDR3 extends over 13 amino acids. CDR3 in amino acids: CASSLLGQRGAFF. In DNA, the CDR3 is TGTGCCAGCAGCTTATTAGGCCAGCGGGGGGCTTTCTTT.

The chain combines TRBV2 with TRBJ1-3; D is unclear. V was trimmed by 7 bases and J by 0 bases, leaving 7 bases between them. This CDR3 spans 13 amino acids. CDR1 and CDR2 from the germline V gene are SNHLY and FYNNEI. CDR3 protein: CASTEFSGNTIYF. CDR3 sequence (DNA): TGTGCCAGCACGGAGTTCTCTGGAAACACCATATATTTT.

In its sample, this clone was seen a few times. The chain carries TRBV5-1 and TRBJ1-4; 8 positions match TRBD1. The CDR3 sequence is 15 residues long. From germline, CDR1 is SGHRS and CDR2 YFSETQ. After removal of 3 bases from V and 6 bases from J, the junction contained 7 bases not matched to a gene. CDR3 sequence (DNA): TGCGCCAGCAGCTGGACAGGGAACCTATATGAAAAACTGTTTTTT. Translated: CASSWTGNLYEKLFF.

The chain is built from TRBV6-5 and TRBJ2-7; 8 bases map to TRBD1. The CDR3 totals 16 residues. Germline assignment: CDR1 MNHEY and CDR2 SVGAGI. V gave up 3 bases and J gave up 3 bases; unmatched junction bases: 10. The CDR3 reads CASSYSVGQVIYEQYF. CDR3 nucleotides: TGTGCCAGCAGTTATAGTGTGGGACAGGTGATCTACGAGCAGTACTTC.

The V and J genes are TRBV30 and TRBJ2-7; 7 positions match TRBD1. With 5 bases clipped from V and 6 bases from J, the junction kept 7 bases outside the gene matches. The length of the CDR3 is 12 residues. Germline V lookup: CDR1 GTSNPN, CDR2 SVGIG (reference sequence). The chain's CDR3 is CAWGVTGAEQYF. The DNA for the CDR3 is TGTGCCTGGGGCGTAACAGGGGCCGAGCAGTACTTC.

The rearrangement uses TRBV19 and TRBJ2-1; D perhaps matches TRBD2 (6 bases). Trimming removed 5 bases from V and 8 bases from J, with 19 bases in between. Germline CDR1 reads LNHDA; CDR2 reads SQIVND (reference sequence). CDR3 length equals 15 residues. The DNA of the CDR3 is TGTGCCAGTAGTCCAGACGGGCGGGGTATTCATGAGCAGTTCTTC. Its translation: CASSPDGRGIHEQFF.

This chain connects TRBV5-6 to TRBJ1-2, with D perhaps matching TRBD1 (6 bases). V shed 2 bases and J shed 4 bases, with 9 bases lying between them. Germline CDR1 and CDR2: SGHDT and YYEEEE. This CDR3 has 13 amino acids. The CDR3 spells CASSFGGPYGYTF. In DNA, the CDR3 is TGTGCCAGCAGCTTTGGGGGCCCCTATGGCTACACCTTC. Full variable domain (rest looked up from reference TRBV5-6 and TRBJ1-2): DAGVTQSPTHLIKTRGQQVTLRCSPKSGHDTVSWYQQALGQGPQFIFQYYEEEERQRGNFPDRFSGHQFPNYSSELNVNALLLGDSALYLCASSFGGPYGYTFGSGTRLTVV.

The chain couples TRBV10-1 to TRBJ2-1; no firm D call. The CDR3 is 13 residues long. CDR1 WNHNN and CDR2 SYGVQD come from the germline V gene (reference sequence). Trimming stripped 0 bases from V and 12 bases from J, with 12 bases between. Here the CDR3 reads CASSESQSLRQFF. CDR3 DNA sequence: TGCGCCAGCAGTGAGTCTCAGTCCCTCCGGCAGTTCTTC.

In its sample, this clone was seen many times. V gene TRBV10-3 combines with J gene TRBJ2-1; possibly TRBD2 for D (5 bases). The CDR3 covers 11 residues. The ends were cut back, 7 bases at V and 9 bases at J, with 10 bases in the middle. Germline V gene data show CDR1 as ENHRY and CDR2 as SYGVKD. The CDR3 loop reads CAIKNEGEQFF. In nucleotides, the CDR3 is TGTGCCATCAAGAACGAGGGTGAGCAGTTCTTC.

V is TRBV30 and J is TRBJ2-7; the D gene is possibly TRBD1 (6 bases). Trimming took 1 base from V and 4 from J, leaving 11 bases between them. The CDR3 loop spans 13 amino acids. From germline, CDR1 is GTSNPN and CDR2 SVGIG (reference sequence). CDR3 coding DNA: TGTGCCTGGAGTGGGGACACAATGTACGAGCAGTACTTC. Protein: CAWSGDTMYEQYF.

This clone has only a few counts. The chain has TRBV2 and TRBJ1-2, with 9 bases aligning to TRBD1. With V trimmed by 11 bases and J by 6 bases, 10 bases remained unmatched. The CDR3 spans 13 residues. Germline CDR1 is SNHLY and CDR2 is FYNNEI. CDR3 DNA: TGTGCCGGTTCCCGGGGGACAGGGAATGGCTACACCTTC. Its protein is CAGSRGTGNGYTF.

The chain is built from TRBV5-4 and TRBJ1-1, with TRBD1 identical over 7 bases. Germline lookup yields CDR1 SGHNT and CDR2 YYREEE (reference sequence). V was clipped by 4 bases and J by 4 bases; unmatched bases: 4. This CDR3 contains 13 residues. In nucleotides, the CDR3 is TGTGCCAGCAGCCTAAGGGGGCCCACTGAAGCTTTCTTT. This codes for CASSLRGPTEAFF.

This clone was picked up one time. The chain couples TRBV7-2 to TRBJ1-4, with 9 positions matching TRBD1. Per germline, CDR1 SGHTA and CDR2 FQGNSA. J gave up 7 bases and V 4 bases, and 10 bases lay outside the gene matches. The CDR3 length is 16 residues. CDR3 sequence reads: CASSSHGTGSGEKLFF. For the CDR3, the DNA is TGTGCCAGCAGCTCACACGGGACAGGGAGCGGTGAAAAACTGTTTTTT.

This clone was detected only once. The chain employs TRBV7-9 and TRBJ2-5, with a tentative D call TRBD1 (6 bases). From germline, CDR1 is SEHNR and CDR2 FQNEAQ (reference sequence). The V end was cut by 8 bases, the J end by 2 bases, with 12 bases between. CDR3 length equals 13 residues. CDR3 DNA: TGTGCCAGCGGCGGACAGCGACAAGAGACCCAGTACTTC. Protein sequence: CASGGQRQETQYF. The full variable domain, with the rest looked up from reference TRBV7-9 and TRBJ2-5, is DTGVSQNPRHKITKRGQNVTFRCDPISEHNRLYWYRQTLGQGPEFLTYFQNEAQLEKSRLLSDRFSAERPKGSFSTLEIQRTEQGDSAMYLCASGGQRQETQYFGPGTRLLVL.

The chain is built from TRBV2 and TRBJ2-7; D might be TRBD1 (6 bases). Trimming left V 4 bases short and J 3 bases short, with 10 bases between. CDR3 length: 13 amino acids. Germline CDR1 is SNHLY and CDR2 is FYNNEI. In DNA, the CDR3 is TGTGCCAGCAGTGTTACAGGGATCTACGAGCAGTACTTC. Translating gives CASSVTGIYEQYF. Looking up the rest from reference TRBV2 and TRBJ2-7 gives the full variable domain: EPEVTQTPSHQVTQMGQEVILRCVPISNHLYFYWYRQILGQKVEFLVSFYNNEISEKSEIFDDQFSVERPDGSNFTLKIRSTKLEDSAMYFCASSVTGIYEQYFGPGTRLTVT.

This chain uses TRBV7-2 with TRBJ1-2, with D uncertain. The CDR3 runs to 13 residues. Germline CDR1 SGHTA, CDR2 FQGNSA. Trimming took 5 bases from V and 6 from J, leaving 13 bases between them. DNA of the CDR3: TGTGCCAGCAGCCCCCCTACCGTTGATGGCTACACCTTC. Translated: CASSPPTVDGYTF.